This TCR beta chain comes out of a study of cytomegalovirus exposure and HLA in healthy donors. With 5 bases removed from V and 0 bases from J, the gap between germline ends came to 13 bases. Germline CDR1 KGHSH, CDR2 LQKENI. There are 16 residues in the CDR3. There are a few counts of this clone. The PCR used 60 Vbeta and 13 Jbeta primers. The protocol was immunoSEQ multiplex PCR, while the TCRdb copy is restricted to in-frame clones and leaves out a portion. The profile shows 100,000 to 150,000 clones, roughly 18% of them singletons. This TCR was sampled from a female donor in good health and CMV-seropositive. What was sequenced was PBMCs. This chain uses TRBV18 with TRBJ1-4; tentative D call: TRBD1 (6 bases). The CDR3: CASSAGQLATNEKLFF. DNA for the CDR3: TGTGCCAGCTCAGCCGGACAGCTTGCAACTAATGAAAAACTGTTTTTT.